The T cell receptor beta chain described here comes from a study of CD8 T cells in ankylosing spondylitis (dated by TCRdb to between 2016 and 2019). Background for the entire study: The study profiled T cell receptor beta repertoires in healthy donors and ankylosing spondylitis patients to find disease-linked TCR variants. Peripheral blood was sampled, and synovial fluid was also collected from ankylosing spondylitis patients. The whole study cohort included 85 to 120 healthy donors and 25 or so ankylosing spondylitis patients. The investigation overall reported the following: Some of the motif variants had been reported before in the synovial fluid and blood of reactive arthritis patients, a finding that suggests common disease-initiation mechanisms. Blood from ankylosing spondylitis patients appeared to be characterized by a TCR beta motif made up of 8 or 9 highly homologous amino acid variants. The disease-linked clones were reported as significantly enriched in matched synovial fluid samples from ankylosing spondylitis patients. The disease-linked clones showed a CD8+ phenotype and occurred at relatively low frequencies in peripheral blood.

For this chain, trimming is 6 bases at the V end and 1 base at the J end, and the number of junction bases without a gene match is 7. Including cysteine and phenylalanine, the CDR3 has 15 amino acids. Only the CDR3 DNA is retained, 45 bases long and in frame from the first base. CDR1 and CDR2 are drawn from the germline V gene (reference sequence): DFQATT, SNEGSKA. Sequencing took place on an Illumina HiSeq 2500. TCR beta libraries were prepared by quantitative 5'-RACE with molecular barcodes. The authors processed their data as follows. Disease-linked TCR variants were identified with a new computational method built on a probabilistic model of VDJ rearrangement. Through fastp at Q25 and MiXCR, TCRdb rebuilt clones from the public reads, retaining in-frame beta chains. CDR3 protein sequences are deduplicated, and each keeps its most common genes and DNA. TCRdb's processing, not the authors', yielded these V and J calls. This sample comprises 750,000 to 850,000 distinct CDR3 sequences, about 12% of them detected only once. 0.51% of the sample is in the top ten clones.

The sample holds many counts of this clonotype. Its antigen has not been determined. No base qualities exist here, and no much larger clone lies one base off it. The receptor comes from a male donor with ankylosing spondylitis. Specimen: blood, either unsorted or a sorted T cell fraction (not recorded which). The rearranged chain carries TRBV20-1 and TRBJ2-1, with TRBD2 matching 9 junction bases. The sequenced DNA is TGCAGTGCGAAAAGGACTAGCGTGTCCTACAATGAGCAGTTCTTC. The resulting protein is CSAKRTSVSYNEQFF.